These 11 T cell receptor beta chains were sequenced from one sample in a study of regulatory T cells in long-lasting Graves disease. Described time point: newly diagnosed GD, antithyroid drugs for less than 3 months. There was RNA extracted from PBMCs, and the TCR library was made from it. Libraries of TCR beta came from iRepertoire HTBI primers plus Arm-PCR of CDR3 regions. TCRdb recomputed calls from the multiplex PCR reads with MiXCR, one row per CDR3 protein. The profile shows roughly 400,000 distinct CDR3 sequences, approximately 16% of them singletons. This sample was also put to use in a study of T cells in Graves' hyperthyroidism and ophthalmopathy.

The sample here was peripheral blood mononuclear cells (PBMCs), taken at new diagnosis, from a patient treated with antithyroid drugs. These receptors all come from a woman aged 40 to 55 with Graves disease.

The table lists this clonotype with a few counts. V usage is TRBV15 and J usage is TRBJ2-3; D is ambiguous. V gave up 3 bases and J gave up 2 bases, with 6 bases separating them. The V gene's germline CDR1 is LNHNV and CDR2 YYDKDF (reference sequence). CDR3 size: 13 residues. The CDR3 DNA reads TGTGCCACCAGCAGGGGATACACAGATACGCAGTATTTT. This encodes CATSRGYTDTQYF. The full variable domain, completed using reference TRBV15 and TRBJ2-3, is DAMVIQNPRYQVTQFGKPVTLSCSQTLNHNVMYWYQQKSSQAPKLLFHYYDKDFNNEADTPDNFQSRRPNTSFCFLDIRSPGLGDTAMYLCATSRGYTDTQYFGPGTRLTVL.

At least ten counts were recorded for this clonotype. The chain combines TRBV18 with TRBJ2-3, with 10 bases aligning to TRBD2. In germline, CDR1 is KGHSH, CDR2 LQKENI. With 0 bases clipped from V and 5 bases from J, the junction kept 5 bases outside the gene matches. This CDR3 has 16 residues. The CDR3 sequence: CASSPPSGRAGDTQYF. CDR3 sequence (DNA): TGTGCCAGCTCACCACCCAGCGGGAGGGCAGGAGATACGCAGTATTTT. The variable domain in full, with the rest retrieved from reference TRBV18 and TRBJ2-3, is NAGVMQNPRHLVRRRGQEARLRCSPMKGHSHVYWYRQLPEEGLKFMVYLQKENIIDESGMPKERFSAEFPKEGPSILRIQQVVRGDSAAYFCASSPPSGRAGDTQYFGPGTRLTVL.

This clonotype was seen ten or more times. This sequence joins TRBV12-3 or TRBV12-4 and TRBJ2-7; TRBD2 matches at 8 bases. The V gene end was trimmed by 5 bases and the J gene end by 2 bases; junction bases not matched to a gene: 8. This CDR3 comprises 15 residues. CDR3 bases: TGTGCCAGCAGTAGCGGGAGTTGGGCGACCTACGAGCAGTACTTC. Translation gives CASSSGSWATYEQYF.

The rearrangement joins TRBV19 to TRBJ2-1; D is perhaps TRBD2 (7 bases). This CDR3 has 15 amino acids. Germline lookup yields CDR1 LNHDA and CDR2 SQIVND (reference sequence). Trimming took off 4 bases at V and 9 bases at J, with 19 bases between the two ends. The CDR3 is CASSNEGGPRGEQFF. The CDR3 nucleotides are TGTGCCAGTAGTAACGAGGGGGGGCCGAGGGGTGAGCAGTTCTTC.

This sequence joins TRBV5-1 and TRBJ1-6; D remains ambiguous. The CDR3 has 15 amino acids. V dropped 0 bases and J dropped 7 bases, with 11 bases sitting between them. The germline V gene has CDR1 SGHRS and CDR2 YFSETQ. This CDR3 reads CASSLDWGGNSPLHF. Written as DNA, the CDR3 is TGCGCCAGCAGCTTGGATTGGGGAGGGAATTCACCCCTCCACTTT.

This clonotype was seen repeatedly, ten times or more. The chain has TRBV12-3 or TRBV12-4 and TRBJ2-3; TRBD2 agrees at 8 bases. The ends lost 7 bases at V and 3 bases at J; junction bases unmatched: 9. CDR3 length: 15 residues. CDR3 residues: CASTEAGVSTDTQYF. The CDR3 DNA is TGTGCCAGCACCGAAGCGGGAGTAAGTACAGATACGCAGTATTTT.

The chain links TRBV12-3 or TRBV12-4 to TRBJ2-7, with D possibly called TRBD1 or TRBD2 (7 bases each). The CDR3 covers 13 residues. V shed 2 bases and J shed 11 bases, with 16 bases lying between them. This CDR3 is CASSLSRGGRKYF. Here the CDR3 DNA reads TGTGCCAGCAGTTTAAGCAGGGGGGGTAGGAAGTACTTC.

The V gene is TRBV6-5, the J gene TRBJ2-1, with TRBD1 matching over 7 bases. CDR3 length equals 15 residues. V shed 2 bases and J 5 bases; nucleotides not matched to a gene: 6. Germline CDR1 reads MNHEY; CDR2 reads SVGAGI. CDR3 sequence: CASSYSPGQHNEQFF. The CDR3 DNA reads as TGTGCCAGCAGTTACAGCCCGGGACAGCACAATGAGCAGTTCTTC.

This clonotype was observed many times. The gene calls are TRBV6-5 and TRBJ2-5; TRBD1 matches at 12 bases. The CDR3 extends over 15 amino acids. Germline values: CDR1 MNHEY, CDR2 SVGAGI. J gave up 5 bases and V 4 bases, and 5 bases lay outside the gene matches. The DNA of the CDR3 is TGTGCCAGCAGTTCCGGGACAGGGGGCGATGAGACCCAGTACTTC. This sequence encodes CASSSGTGGDETQYF.

The rearrangement joins TRBV7-2 to TRBJ2-5; TRBD2 agrees at 7 bases. The germline V gene encodes CDR1 SGHTA and CDR2 FQGNSA. The V and J ends lost 2 bases and 5 bases, in that order; junction bases with no gene match: 5. There are 14 residues in the CDR3. The CDR3 nucleotides read TGTGCCAGCAGCTTACGCGGGAGTAGTGAGACCCAGTACTTC. This sequence encodes CASSLRGSSETQYF.

This chain links TRBV6-5 with TRBJ1-4; TRBD1 agrees at 10 bases. This CDR3 region has 17 residues. V was clipped by 0 bases and J by 3 bases; unmatched bases: 4. CDR1 is MNHEY, CDR2 SVGAGI, per germline. The CDR3 sequence is CASSYSGQGPSNEKLFF. In DNA form, the CDR3 reads TGTGCCAGCAGTTACTCGGGACAGGGGCCTTCTAATGAAAAACTGTTTTTT.